Listed below are T cell receptor beta chains from one sample, sequenced in a study of blood T cell repertoires in COVID-19. The assay was immunoSEQ multiplex PCR, and TCRdb's table has in-frame clones only and misses some. The data contain 300,000 or so clones, under 95% of them singletons. The specimen sequenced was PBMCs or T cells enriched from blood (not recorded which). The receptor source for this set is a man aged 55 to 70 who had recovered from COVID-19. Each CDR3 is given with its conserved first and last residue.

V gene	CDR3 protein
TRBV11-3	CASSKTLAGEDEQFF
TRBV2	CASSQLRERNIQYF
TRBV2	CASSLESGGAGSNQPQHF
TRBV6-6	CASRVGGFNGYTF
TRBV7-3	CASRPGGSNTEAFF
TRBV7-6	CASSLAARAGANVLTF
TRBV7-2	CASNLIEGYEQYF
TRBV4-3	CASSQEWRGPYEQYF
TRBV12-5	CASGDRGVHGYTF
TRBV25-1	CASSELGTGNTEAFF
TRBV7-9	CASSLGASRGYGYTF
TRBV10-3	CAISADRTNQPQHF
TRBV15	CATSRWTAKNTEAFF
TRBV14	CASSADRGPYNEQFF
TRBV6-2/TRBV6-3	CASSYGPRVKTQYF
TRBV5-5	CASSSEVGLETDTQYF
TRBV4-1	CASSQGRGIQYF
TRBV27	CASSLMGSLRADEKLFF
TRBV5-1	CASREGRGNTEAFF
TRBV29-1	CSVELPQDSHSYEQYF
TRBV3-1/TRBV3-2	CASSQGGSTGETQYF
TRBV6-6	CASSYGVAQANYGYTF
TRBV7-6	CASSSTSGRAETQYF
TRBV27	CASSAGTKLGATEAFF
TRBV1	CTSSLSLRQGDATNEKLFF
TRBV5-1	CASTKISGRALTDTQYF
TRBV4-2	CASSQDRSRQHVSYEQYF
TRBV16	CASSQSGPADIQYF
TRBV30	CAWSRVNTEAFF
TRBV6-2/TRBV6-3	CASSYGADYGYTF
TRBV6-5	CASSYSIDTRWGYTF
TRBV6-6	CASSQAPGLAGVGGTDTQYF
TRBV6-5	CATQGLEGLTEAFF
TRBV30	CAWSELRGRVSYNEQFF
TRBV9	CASSVDGGFEKLFF
TRBV13	CASSLSGVGSYEQYF
TRBV12-3/TRBV12-4	CASTGGGNIQYF
TRBV20-1	CSAADSNEQYF
TRBV5-5	CASSLVQTTGELFF
TRBV27	CASSSTGTGNGQPQHF
TRBV20-1	CSASQGSAYEQYF
TRBV30	CAWRPGQHNSPLHF
TRBV6-5	CATQQGNHQPQHF
TRBV12-5	CASGLSEAVTQYF
TRBV4-2	CASSQDRSGGHLVYGYTF
TRBV19	CASSPQSGGFSAFF
TRBV27	CASSREDEGGPYEQYF
TRBV11-2	CASSLGFRANTEAFF
TRBV4-1	CASSQKGQGDYEQYF
TRBV29-1	CSGTSTANYGYTF
TRBV2	CASSTRVGQPQHF
TRBV6-5	CASSTQTGDAFF
TRBV13	CASSFPGINTGELFF
TRBV12-3/TRBV12-4	CASRRTPAGGYTF
TRBV24-1	CATSDSGQGNLYEQYF
TRBV2	CASSAPGQGGGGYTF
TRBV6-6	CASSYWDSGYGYTF
TRBV19	CASTESGIINSPLHF
TRBV3-1/TRBV3-2	CASSHFSGKSYEQYF